Below, 8 T cell receptor beta chains from the same sample are listed, as sequenced in a study of blood T cell repertoires in COVID-19. Profiling relied on immunoSEQ multiplex PCR, and the TCRdb table lists in-frame clones only, not all of them. In the table there are about 370,000 clones, approximately 89% of which are singletons. Sequencing was done on a sample of PBMCs or T cells enriched from blood (not recorded which). The source is a woman aged 40 to 49 who had been exposed to COVID-19.

This clone was counted a few times. V is TRBV5-4 and J is TRBJ2-3; D possibly corresponds to TRBD2 (6 bases). Trimming shortened V by 4 bases and J by 0 bases, and 12 bases separated the two germline ends. Germline CDR1 and CDR2: SGHNT and YYREEE (reference sequence). This CDR3 has 15 residues. CDR3 protein: CASSRAGTSTDTQYF. The CDR3 DNA is TGTGCCAGCAGCCGAGCCGGGACTAGCACAGATACGCAGTATTTT.

The chain recombines TRBV7-2 with TRBJ2-4; TRBD1 aligns across 9 bases. After removal of 6 bases from V and 0 bases from J, the junction contained 9 bases not matched to a gene. This CDR3 has 17 residues. Germline loops: CDR1 SGHTA, CDR2 FQGNSA. CDR3 sequence (DNA): TGTGCCAGCAGGGGGGGACAGGGTAATCTAGCCAAAAACATTCAGTACTTC. Residues: CASRGGQGNLAKNIQYF.

The sample holds many counts of this clone. The rearrangement joins TRBV6-4 to TRBJ2-3; 9 positions match TRBD1. V trimming: 3 bases; J trimming: 0 bases; junction bases outside the gene matches: 1. The CDR3 sequence is 15 residues long. Germline assignment: CDR1 MRHNA and CDR2 SNTAGT. The CDR3 DNA reads as TGTGCCAGCAGTGAAGGGACAGGGAGCACAGATACGCAGTATTTT. This encodes CASSEGTGSTDTQYF.

The DNA of the CDR3 is TGTGCCTGGAGTGTAAGCGGCTCGGGGAGTGGCTACACCTTC. Amino acid sequence: CAWSVSGSGSGYTF. The J gene is TRBJ1-2, the V gene TRBV30; D not resolved. Germline values: CDR1 GTSNPN, CDR2 SVGIG (reference sequence). The CDR3 has 14 residues. V was pared by 0 bases and J by 7 bases, with 15 bases between.

This clone is a singleton in its sample. This chain joins TRBV4-2 and TRBJ1-4, with D possibly matching TRBD1 (5 bases). In germline, CDR1 is LGHNA, CDR2 YNFKEQ. This CDR3 comprises 13 residues. The germline V and J ends were trimmed by 6 bases and 0 bases, with 5 bases remaining between them. The CDR3 coding sequence is TGTGCCAGCAGGACAGCAACTAATGAAAAACTGTTTTTT. Its protein is CASRTATNEKLFF.

V usage is TRBV6-5 and J usage is TRBJ1-2; a possible D gene is TRBD1 (6 bases). Germline lookup yields CDR1 MNHEY and CDR2 SVGAGI. Trimming took 6 bases from V and 5 from J, leaving 16 bases between them. The CDR3 length is 14 residues. Here the CDR3 DNA reads TGTGCCAGCAGCCCCGGAGGGAGGGGGTATGGCTACACCTTC. It yields the protein CASSPGGRGYGYTF.

CDR3 loop: CASSVGLAGRGDEQFF. The CDR3 DNA reads TGTGCCAGCAGCGTGGGACTAGCGGGCAGAGGCGATGAGCAGTTCTTC. This rearrangement joins TRBV5-4 to TRBJ2-1, with 12 positions matching TRBD2. This CDR3 spans 16 amino acids. Looked up from germline, CDR1 is SGHNT and CDR2 is YYREEE (reference sequence). V was clipped by 4 bases and J by 8 bases; unmatched bases: 10.

The chain combines TRBV12-3 or TRBV12-4 with TRBJ1-5; no clear D. The CDR3 extends over 13 amino acids. Trimming stripped 7 bases from V and 2 bases from J, with 9 bases between. The DNA of the CDR3 is TGTGCCAGCACTCAGATACGCAATCAGCCCCAGCATTTT. It yields the protein CASTQIRNQPQHF.